One and the same sample provided the 6 T cell receptor beta chains below, sequenced in a study of human T cells and chemical hapten exposure. Time point noted: patch test 2, 6 weeks after DPC sensitization. Treatment reported: therapeutic diphenylcyclopropenone sensitization with weekly scalp DPC. Via MiXCR, TCRdb re-called the RACE reads, giving one row per CDR3 protein. The sample yields 65,000 to 100,000 distinct CDR3 sequences, 6.6% seen once. The sequencing here drew on whole blood, taken in connection with sensitization to the hapten diphenylcyclopropenone (DPC). The receptors originated from a woman aged 25 to 45 with alopecia areata. Some clones in this sample may be carry-over from other donors' samples.

This clonotype has only a few counts. The rearrangement links TRBV4-2 to TRBJ2-4, with 9 bases fitting TRBD2. Germline trimming cut 1 base from V and 8 bases from J; bases unmatched to any gene: 9. The V gene's germline CDR1 is LGHNA and CDR2 YNFKEQ. This CDR3 is 16 amino acids long. For the CDR3, the DNA is TGTGCCAGCAGCCAAGGCGGGGGGGCGCAAATGGACATTCAGTACTTC. Residues: CASSQGGGAQMDIQYF.

This clonotype was seen many times. V usage is TRBV20-1 and J usage is TRBJ2-3, with 8 nucleotides matching TRBD2. Germline assignment: CDR1 DFQATT and CDR2 SNEGSKA (reference sequence). This CDR3 comprises 13 residues. Germline trimming cut 5 bases from V and 2 bases from J; bases unmatched to any gene: 3. The chain's CDR3 is CSASGGYTDTQYF. Here the CDR3 DNA reads TGCAGTGCTTCGGGGGGGTACACAGATACGCAGTATTTT.

Many counts were recorded for this clonotype. This chain connects TRBV19 to TRBJ2-6; D not resolved. This CDR3 is 15 amino acids long. V was cut by 4 bases and J by 1 base, with 8 bases left in between. In germline, CDR1 is LNHDA, CDR2 SQIVND (reference sequence). The CDR3 loop is CASSTQESGANVLTF. As DNA, the CDR3 is TGTGCCAGTAGTACTCAGGAGTCTGGGGCCAACGTCCTGACTTTC.

Note on this clonotype: This could be a read error, since a much larger clone is one nucleotide away. The chain recombines TRBV5-1 with TRBJ2-5; D gene unclear. CDR1 and CDR2 from the germline V gene are SGHRS and YFSETQ. The CDR3 covers 14 residues. The CDR3 sequence is CASSLEGREETRYF. The CDR3 nucleotides read TGCGCCAGCAGCTTGGAAGGCAGAGAAGAGACCCGGTACTTC.

There are many counts of this clonotype. The chain joins TRBV5-1 to TRBJ1-2, with D unresolved. Trimming left V 2 bases short and J 0 bases short, with 14 bases between. The CDR3 loop spans 16 amino acids. Germline V gene lookup returns CDR1 SGHRS and CDR2 YFSETQ. CDR3 sequence (DNA): TGCGCCAGCAGCTTATTATTTTGGGCAGCTAACTATGGCTACACCTTC. Protein sequence: CASSLLFWAANYGYTF. Full variable domain (missing parts from reference TRBV5-1 and TRBJ1-2): KAGVTQTPRYLIKTRGQQVTLSCSPISGHRSVSWYQQTPGQGLQFLFEYFSETQRNKGNFPGRFSGRQFSNSRSEMNVSTLELGDSALYLCASSLLFWAANYGYTFGSGTRLTVV.

The rearrangement links TRBV7-6 to TRBJ1-3, with TRBD1 as a possible D gene (5 bases). CDR3 length: 16 amino acids. Trimming left V 5 bases short and J 0 bases short, with 14 bases between. Germline V gene lookup returns CDR1 SGHVS and CDR2 FNYEAQ. The CDR3 loop reads CASSPGRSSSGNTIYF. The CDR3 DNA follows: TGTGCCAGCAGCCCGGGACGGAGCTCCTCTGGAAACACCATATATTTT.